The next 10 T cell receptor beta chains were all read from a single sample in a study of regulatory T cells in long-lasting Graves disease. Time point specified: persistent/refractory GD, antithyroid drugs over 5 years with positive TRAb. PBMC RNA was the source of the TCR library. Researchers made TCR beta libraries by using iRepertoire HTBI primers and running Arm-PCR on CDR3 regions. TCRdb ran MiXCR on the multiplex PCR reads and lists one entry per CDR3 protein. The sample records 600,000 to 800,000 distinct CDR3 sequences, around 30% being singletons. The sequences come from peripheral blood mononuclear cells (PBMCs), collected when the disease was refractory, from a patient treated with antithyroid drugs. These receptors were obtained from a female donor with Graves disease.

This clonotype was seen only a few times. The chain combines TRBV6-1 with TRBJ2-5, with TRBD1 matching 7 bases. The CDR3 is 16 residues long. V shed 8 bases, J shed 5 bases, and the junction held 17 bases outside the gene matches. The germline CDR1 and CDR2 sequences are MNHNS and SASEGT. The CDR3 nucleotides are TGTGCCAGCGGCGCTCTTTCAAGGGGGCGAGAGGAGACCCAGTACTTC. Translating it yields CASGALSRGREETQYF.

The chain has TRBV7-9 and TRBJ2-7, with D unresolved. Germline V gene sequence: CDR1 SEHNR, CDR2 FQNEAQ (reference sequence). V was trimmed by 0 bases and J by 2 bases, leaving 17 bases between them. This CDR3 has 17 amino acids. The CDR3 nucleotides are TGTGCCAGCAGCTTAGCCCGCTACCTGGGAAGCACCTACGAGCAGTACTTC. This sequence encodes CASSLARYLGSTYEQYF. Variable domain in full (rest from reference TRBV7-9 and TRBJ2-7): DTGVSQNPRHKITKRGQNVTFRCDPISEHNRLYWYRQTLGQGPEFLTYFQNEAQLEKSRLLSDRFSAERPKGSFSTLEIQRTEQGDSAMYLCASSLARYLGSTYEQYFGPGTRLTVT.

This clonotype was counted only a few times. The rearrangement uses TRBV20-1 and TRBJ1-5; no firm D call. CDR3 length: 15 residues. Germline V lookup: CDR1 DFQATT, CDR2 SNEGSKA (reference sequence). Trimming left V 3 bases short and J 2 bases short, with 14 bases between. CDR3 amino acids: CSARGRAGGNQPQHF. The CDR3 nucleotides read TGCAGTGCTAGGGGTAGGGCGGGAGGCAATCAGCCCCAGCATTTT.

The table lists this clonotype with a few counts. This rearrangement joins TRBV19 to TRBJ2-5, with unresolved D. The CDR3 extends over 15 amino acids. Trimming took off 0 bases at V and 2 bases at J, with 10 bases between the two ends. Germline assignment: CDR1 LNHDA and CDR2 SQIVND (reference sequence). CDR3 residues: CASSIDPATQETQYF. The CDR3 DNA follows: TGTGCCAGTAGTATAGACCCAGCGACGCAAGAGACCCAGTACTTC.

This chain connects TRBV28 to TRBJ1-2; D might be TRBD1 (6 bases). CDR3 size: 14 residues. CDR1 is MDHEN and CDR2 is SYDVKM in the germline V gene. Trimming cost V 7 bases and J 5 bases, with 17 bases left between them. CDR3 DNA: TGTGCCAGCACCCTAAACCCAGGGGATTATGGCTACACCTTC. Protein: CASTLNPGDYGYTF.

This clonotype was counted a single time. The DNA is omitted, as the CDR3 cannot be located on it reliably, and the CDR3 follows TCRdb's listing. The chain joins TRBV7-2 to TRBJ2-2; the tabulated D call, TRBD2, remains unverified against the DNA. The germline V gene encodes CDR1 SGHTA and CDR2 FQGNSA. The CDR3 has 15 residues if both end residues are counted. The CDR3 loop reads CASSLVGRGTGELSF.

V is TRBV20-1 and J is TRBJ1-6; possibly TRBD1 for D (5 bases). Germline CDR1 DFQATT, CDR2 SNEGSKA (reference sequence). V lost 1 base and J lost 6, with 10 bases in between. This CDR3 has 14 residues. This CDR3 reads CSARARGGNSPLHF. The CDR3 coding sequence is TGCAGTGCTAGAGCGCGGGGCGGTAATTCACCCCTCCACTTT.

The chain employs TRBV19 and TRBJ1-4; D is uncertain. Germline values: CDR1 LNHDA, CDR2 SQIVND (reference sequence). Trimming took 4 bases from V and 0 from J, leaving 9 bases between them. The CDR3 is made up of 15 amino acids. This chain's CDR3 is CASSNHRATNEKLFF. CDR3 DNA sequence: TGTGCCAGTAGTAACCACCGTGCAACTAATGAAAAACTGTTTTTT.

This clonotype appeared many times. The chain has TRBV2 and TRBJ1-5, with D uncertain. Germline V gives CDR1 SNHLY, CDR2 FYNNEI. The CDR3 consists of 15 residues. The V and J ends lost 3 bases and 2 bases respectively, with 11 bases between them. The CDR3 region has the DNA TGTGCCAGCAGTGAGTTGGACTTCGGCAATCAGCCCCAGCATTTT. Translation: CASSELDFGNQPQHF.

The chain has TRBV3-1 and TRBJ2-7, with a tentative D call TRBD1 (5 bases). CDR1 and CDR2 from the germline V gene are LGHDT and YNNKEL (reference sequence). V lost 7 bases and J lost 0, with 13 bases in between. The CDR3 consists of 14 residues. CDR3 DNA sequence: TGTGCCAGCAACCACAGGCGGTACTCCTACGAGCAGTACTTC. It is translated as CASNHRRYSYEQYF.